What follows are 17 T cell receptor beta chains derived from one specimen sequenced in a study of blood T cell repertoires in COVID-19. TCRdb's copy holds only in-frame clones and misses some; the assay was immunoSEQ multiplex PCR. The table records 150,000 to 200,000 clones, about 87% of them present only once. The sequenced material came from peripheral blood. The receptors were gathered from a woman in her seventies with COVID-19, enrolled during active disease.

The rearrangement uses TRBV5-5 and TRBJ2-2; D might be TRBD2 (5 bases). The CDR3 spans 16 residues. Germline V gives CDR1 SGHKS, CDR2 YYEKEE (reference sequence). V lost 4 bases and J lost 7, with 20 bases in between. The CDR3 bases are TGTGCCAGCAGCGGCGGCGGGCACTCCCGGAGCGGGGAGCTGTTTTTT. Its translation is CASSGGGHSRSGELFF. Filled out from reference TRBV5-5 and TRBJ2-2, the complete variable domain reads DAGVTQSPTHLIKTRGQQVTLRCSPISGHKSVSWYQQVLGQGPQFIFQYYEKEERGRGNFPDRFSARQFPNYSSELNVNALLLGDSALYLCASSGGGHSRSGELFFGEGSRLTVL.

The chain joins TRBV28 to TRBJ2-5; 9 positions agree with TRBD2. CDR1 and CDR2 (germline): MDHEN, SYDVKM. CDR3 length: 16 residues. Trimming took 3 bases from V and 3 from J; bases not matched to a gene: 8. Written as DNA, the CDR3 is TGTGCCAGCAGTTTCGACTCGCGGGGGGGAGAAGAGACCCAGTACTTC. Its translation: CASSFDSRGGEETQYF.

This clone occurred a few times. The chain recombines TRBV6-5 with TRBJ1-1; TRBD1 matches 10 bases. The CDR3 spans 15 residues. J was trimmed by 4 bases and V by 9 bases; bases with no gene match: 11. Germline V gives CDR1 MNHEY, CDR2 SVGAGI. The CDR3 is CASAPPGQGFTEAFF. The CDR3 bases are TGTGCCAGTGCACCCCCGGGACAGGGGTTCACTGAAGCTTTCTTT.

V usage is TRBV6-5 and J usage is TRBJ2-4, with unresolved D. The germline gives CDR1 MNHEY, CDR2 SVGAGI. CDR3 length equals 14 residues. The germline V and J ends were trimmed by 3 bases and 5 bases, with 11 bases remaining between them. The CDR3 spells CASSYRGPENIQYF. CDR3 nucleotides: TGTGCCAGCAGTTATCGTGGGCCCGAAAACATTCAGTACTTC.

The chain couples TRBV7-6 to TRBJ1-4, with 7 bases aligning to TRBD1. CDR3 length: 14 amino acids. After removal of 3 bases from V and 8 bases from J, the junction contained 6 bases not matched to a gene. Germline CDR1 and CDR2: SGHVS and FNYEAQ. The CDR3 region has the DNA TGTGCCAGCAGCTTCGGACAGGTCGGGGAAAAACTGTTTTTT. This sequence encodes CASSFGQVGEKLFF.

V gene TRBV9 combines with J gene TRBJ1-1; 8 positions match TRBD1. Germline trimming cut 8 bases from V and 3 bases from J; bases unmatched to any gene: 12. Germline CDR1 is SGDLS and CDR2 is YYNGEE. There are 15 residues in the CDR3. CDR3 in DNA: TGTGCCAGTACACCAGGGGGCGATTATTACACTGAAGCTTTCTTT. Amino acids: CASTPGGDYYTEAFF. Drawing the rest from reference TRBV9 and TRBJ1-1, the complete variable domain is DSGVTQTPKHLITATGQRVTLRCSPRSGDLSVYWYQQSLDQGLQFLIQYYNGEERAKGNILERFSAQQFPDLHSELNLSSLELGDSALYFCASTPGGDYYTEAFFGQGTRLTVV.

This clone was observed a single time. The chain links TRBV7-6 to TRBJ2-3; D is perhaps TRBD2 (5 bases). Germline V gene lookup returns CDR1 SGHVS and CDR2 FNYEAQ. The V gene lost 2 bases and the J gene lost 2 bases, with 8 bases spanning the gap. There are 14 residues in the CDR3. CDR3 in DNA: TGTGCCAGCAGCTTAACCGGACTCACAGATACGCAGTATTTT. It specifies CASSLTGLTDTQYF.

The CDR3 loop is CASSPNPTGIPYEQYF. DNA of the CDR3: TGTGCCAGCAGCCCCAATCCGACAGGGATACCCTACGAGCAGTACTTC. The chain has TRBV5-4 and TRBJ2-7; the match to TRBD1 covers 7 bases. Unmatched junction bases numbered 12, after V lost 4 bases and J lost 2 bases. The germline V gene encodes CDR1 SGHNT and CDR2 YYREEE (reference sequence). There are 16 residues in the CDR3.

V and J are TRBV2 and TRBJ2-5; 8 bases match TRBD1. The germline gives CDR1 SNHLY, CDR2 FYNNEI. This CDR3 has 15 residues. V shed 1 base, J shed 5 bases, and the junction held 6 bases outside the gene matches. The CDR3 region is CASSEGQGIGETQYF. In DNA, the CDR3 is TGTGCCAGCAGTGAAGGACAGGGGATTGGCGAGACCCAGTACTTC.

In DNA form, the CDR3 reads TGTGCCAGCAGCCCCCGGACAGGACAGACCGGGGAGCTGTTTTTT. It specifies CASSPRTGQTGELFF. The rearrangement uses TRBV9 and TRBJ2-2; TRBD1 aligns across 7 bases. This CDR3 is 15 amino acids long. Trimming removed 4 bases from V and 5 bases from J; junction bases left unmatched: 8. From germline, CDR1 is SGDLS and CDR2 YYNGEE.

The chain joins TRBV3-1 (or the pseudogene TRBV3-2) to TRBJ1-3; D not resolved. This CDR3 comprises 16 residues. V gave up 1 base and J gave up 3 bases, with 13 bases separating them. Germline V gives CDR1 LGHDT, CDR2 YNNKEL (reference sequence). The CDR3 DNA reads TGTGCCAGCAGCCAAGGATTCAGTAATGTTGGAAACACCATATATTTT. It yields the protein CASSQGFSNVGNTIYF.

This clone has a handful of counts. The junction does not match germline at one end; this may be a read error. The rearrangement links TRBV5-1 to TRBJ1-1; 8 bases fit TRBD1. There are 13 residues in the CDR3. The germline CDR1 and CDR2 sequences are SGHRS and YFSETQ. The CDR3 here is CASSEPQGAEAFF. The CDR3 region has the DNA TGCGCCAGCAGCGAACCTCAGGGGGCTGAGGCTTTCTTT.

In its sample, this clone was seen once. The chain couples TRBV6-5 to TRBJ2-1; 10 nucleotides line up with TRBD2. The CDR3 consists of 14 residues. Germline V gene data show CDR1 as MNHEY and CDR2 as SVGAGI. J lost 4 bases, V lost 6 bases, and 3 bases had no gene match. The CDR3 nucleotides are TGTGCCAGCAGGGGACTAGCGCTATACAATGAGCAGTTCTTC. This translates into CASRGLALYNEQFF.

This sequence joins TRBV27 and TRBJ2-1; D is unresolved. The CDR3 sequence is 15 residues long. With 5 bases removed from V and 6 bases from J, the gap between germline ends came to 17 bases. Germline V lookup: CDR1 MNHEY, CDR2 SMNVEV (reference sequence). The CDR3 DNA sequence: TGTGCCAGCAGTGTGTCGCAGGCTCTGGGCAATGAGCAGTTCTTC. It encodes CASSVSQALGNEQFF.

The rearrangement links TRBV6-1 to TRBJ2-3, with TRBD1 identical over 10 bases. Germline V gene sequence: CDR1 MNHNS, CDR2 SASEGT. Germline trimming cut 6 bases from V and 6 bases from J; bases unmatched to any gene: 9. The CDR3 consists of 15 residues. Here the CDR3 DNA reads TGTGCCAGCAGCTGGACAGGGGGGCTTCGGGATACGCAGTATTTT. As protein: CASSWTGGLRDTQYF.

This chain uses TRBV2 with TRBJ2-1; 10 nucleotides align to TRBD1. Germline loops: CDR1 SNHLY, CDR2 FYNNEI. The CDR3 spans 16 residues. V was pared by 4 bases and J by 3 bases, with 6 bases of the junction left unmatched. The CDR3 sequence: CASSAQGQGNYNEQFF. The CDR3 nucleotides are TGTGCCAGCAGTGCCCAGGGACAGGGGAACTACAATGAGCAGTTCTTC.

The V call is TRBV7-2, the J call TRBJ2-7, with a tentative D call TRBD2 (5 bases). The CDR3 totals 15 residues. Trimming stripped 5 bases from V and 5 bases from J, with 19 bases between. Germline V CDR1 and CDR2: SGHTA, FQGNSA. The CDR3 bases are TGTGCCAGCAGCCCCTATGGCGGAGGACGCGACGAGCAGTACTTC. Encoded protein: CASSPYGGGRDEQYF.